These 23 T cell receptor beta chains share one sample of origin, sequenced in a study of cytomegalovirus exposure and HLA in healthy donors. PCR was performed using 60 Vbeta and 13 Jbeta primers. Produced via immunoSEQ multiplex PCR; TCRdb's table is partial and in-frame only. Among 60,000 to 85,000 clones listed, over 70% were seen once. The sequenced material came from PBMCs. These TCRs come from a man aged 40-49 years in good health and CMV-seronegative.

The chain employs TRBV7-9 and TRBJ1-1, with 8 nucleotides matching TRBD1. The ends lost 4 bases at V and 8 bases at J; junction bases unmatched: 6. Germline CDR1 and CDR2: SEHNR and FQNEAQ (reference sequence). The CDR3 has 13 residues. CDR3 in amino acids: CASSSLGQGEAFF. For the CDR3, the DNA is TGTGCCAGCAGCTCTCTTGGACAGGGCGAAGCTTTCTTT.

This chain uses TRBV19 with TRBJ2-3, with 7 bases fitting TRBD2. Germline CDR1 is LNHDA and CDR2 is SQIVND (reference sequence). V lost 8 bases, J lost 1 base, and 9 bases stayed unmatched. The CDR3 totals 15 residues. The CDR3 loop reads CASVRERDGTDTQYF. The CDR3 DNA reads TGTGCCAGTGTGCGTGAGCGGGACGGCACAGATACGCAGTATTTT.

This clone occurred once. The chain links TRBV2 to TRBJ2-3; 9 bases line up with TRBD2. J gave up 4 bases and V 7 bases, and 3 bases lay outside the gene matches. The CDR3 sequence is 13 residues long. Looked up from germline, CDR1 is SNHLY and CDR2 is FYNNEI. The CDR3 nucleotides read TGTGCCAGCAAGGCGGGAGGGCCAGATACGCAGTATTTT. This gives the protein CASKAGGPDTQYF.

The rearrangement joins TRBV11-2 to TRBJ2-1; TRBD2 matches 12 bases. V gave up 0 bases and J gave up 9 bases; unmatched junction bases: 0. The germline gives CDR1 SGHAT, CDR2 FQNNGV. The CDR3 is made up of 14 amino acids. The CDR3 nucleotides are TGTGCCAGCAGCTTAGAACTAGCGGGGGGTGAGCAGTTCTTC. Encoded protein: CASSLELAGGEQFF. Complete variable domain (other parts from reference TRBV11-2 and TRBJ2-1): EAGVAQSPRYKIIEKRQSVAFWCNPISGHATLYWYQQILGQGPKLLIQFQNNGVVDDSQLPKDRFSAERLKGVDSTLKIQPAKLEDSAVYLCASSLELAGGEQFFGPGTRLTVL.

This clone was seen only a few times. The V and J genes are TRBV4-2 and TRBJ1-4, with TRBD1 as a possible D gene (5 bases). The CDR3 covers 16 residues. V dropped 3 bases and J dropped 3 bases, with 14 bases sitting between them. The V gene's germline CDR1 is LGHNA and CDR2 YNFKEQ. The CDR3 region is CASSQDVGRSNEKLFF. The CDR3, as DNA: TGTGCCAGCAGCCAGGATGTGGGGCGATCTAATGAAAAACTGTTTTTT.

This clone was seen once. The CDR3 sequence is CASSLTEEASSYNEQFF. The CDR3 region has the DNA TGCGCCAGCAGCCTGACCGAGGAGGCTAGCTCTTACAATGAGCAGTTCTTC. V usage is TRBV4-1 and J usage is TRBJ2-1, with a tentative D call TRBD2 (5 bases). V gave up 4 bases and J gave up 4 bases, with 20 bases separating them. The CDR3 length is 17 residues. Germline V gives CDR1 MGHRA, CDR2 YSYEKL.

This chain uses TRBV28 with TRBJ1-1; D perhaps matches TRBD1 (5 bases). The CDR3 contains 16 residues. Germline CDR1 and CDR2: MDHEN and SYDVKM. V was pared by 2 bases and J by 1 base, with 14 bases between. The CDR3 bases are TGTGCCAGCAGTTTAATAGTCTCAAGGGGGAACACTGAAGCTTTCTTT. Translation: CASSLIVSRGNTEAFF. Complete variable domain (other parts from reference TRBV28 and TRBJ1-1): DVKVTQSSRYLVKRTGEKVFLECVQDMDHENMFWYRQDPGLGLRLIYFSYDVKMKEKGDIPEGYSVSREKKERFSLILESASTNQTSMYLCASSLIVSRGNTEAFFGQGTRLTVV.

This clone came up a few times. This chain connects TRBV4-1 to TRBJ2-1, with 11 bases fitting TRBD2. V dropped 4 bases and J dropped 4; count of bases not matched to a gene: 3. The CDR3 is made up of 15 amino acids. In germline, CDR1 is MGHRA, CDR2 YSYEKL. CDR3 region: CASSRLAGQYNEQFF. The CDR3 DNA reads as TGCGCCAGCAGCCGACTAGCGGGACAGTACAATGAGCAGTTCTTC.

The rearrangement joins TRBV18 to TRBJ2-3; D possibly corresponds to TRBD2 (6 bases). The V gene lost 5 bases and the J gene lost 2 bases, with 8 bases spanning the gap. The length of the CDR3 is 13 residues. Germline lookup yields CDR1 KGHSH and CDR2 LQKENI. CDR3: CASSSGLTDTQYF. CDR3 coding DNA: TGTGCCAGCTCATCGGGACTCACAGATACGCAGTATTTT.

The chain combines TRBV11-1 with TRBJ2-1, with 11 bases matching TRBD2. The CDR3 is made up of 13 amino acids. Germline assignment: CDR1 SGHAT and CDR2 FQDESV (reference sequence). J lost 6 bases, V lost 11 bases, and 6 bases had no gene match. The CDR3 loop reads CAGSGGGSNEQFF. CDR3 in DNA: TGTGCCGGTAGCGGGGGGGGCTCCAATGAGCAGTTCTTC.

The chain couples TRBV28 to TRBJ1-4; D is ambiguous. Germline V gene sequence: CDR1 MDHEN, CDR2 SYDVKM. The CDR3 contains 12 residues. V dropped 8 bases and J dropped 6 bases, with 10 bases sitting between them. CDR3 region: CASQREYEKLFF. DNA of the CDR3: TGTGCCAGCCAGAGGGAATATGAAAAACTGTTTTTT. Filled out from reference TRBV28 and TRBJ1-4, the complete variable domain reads DVKVTQSSRYLVKRTGEKVFLECVQDMDHENMFWYRQDPGLGLRLIYFSYDVKMKEKGDIPEGYSVSREKKERFSLILESASTNQTSMYLCASQREYEKLFFGSGTQLSVL.

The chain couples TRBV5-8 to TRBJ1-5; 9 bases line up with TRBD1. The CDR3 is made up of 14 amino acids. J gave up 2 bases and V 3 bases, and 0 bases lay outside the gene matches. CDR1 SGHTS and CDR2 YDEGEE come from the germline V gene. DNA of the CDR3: TGTGCCAGCAGCTGGACAGGGGGCAATCAGCCCCAGCATTTT. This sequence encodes CASSWTGGNQPQHF.

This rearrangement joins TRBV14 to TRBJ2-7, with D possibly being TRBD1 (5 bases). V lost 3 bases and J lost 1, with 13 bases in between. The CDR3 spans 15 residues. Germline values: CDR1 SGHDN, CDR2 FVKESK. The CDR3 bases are TGTGCCAGCAGCCATAGACTTTCAGGGTCCTACGAGCAGTACTTC. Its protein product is CASSHRLSGSYEQYF.

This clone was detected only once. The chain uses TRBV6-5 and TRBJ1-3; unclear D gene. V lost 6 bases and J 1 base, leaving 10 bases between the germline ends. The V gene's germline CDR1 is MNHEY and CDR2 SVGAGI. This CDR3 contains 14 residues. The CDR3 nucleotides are TGTGCCAGCAGACGCAGGTCGTCTGGAAACACCATATATTTT. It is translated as CASRRRSSGNTIYF.

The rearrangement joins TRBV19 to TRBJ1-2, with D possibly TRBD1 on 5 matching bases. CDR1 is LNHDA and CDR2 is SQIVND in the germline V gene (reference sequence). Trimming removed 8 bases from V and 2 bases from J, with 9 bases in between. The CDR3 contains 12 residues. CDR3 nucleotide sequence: TGTGCCAGTTTCGGGGGGAACTATGGCTACACCTTC. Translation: CASFGGNYGYTF.

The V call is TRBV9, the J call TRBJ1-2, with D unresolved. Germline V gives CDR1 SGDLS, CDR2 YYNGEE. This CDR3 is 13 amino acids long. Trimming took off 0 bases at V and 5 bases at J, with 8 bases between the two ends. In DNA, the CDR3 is TGTGCCAGCAGCGTAGTAACAGCTTATGGCTACACCTTC. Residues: CASSVVTAYGYTF. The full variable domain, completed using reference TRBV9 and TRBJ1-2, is DSGVTQTPKHLITATGQRVTLRCSPRSGDLSVYWYQQSLDQGLQFLIQYYNGEERAKGNILERFSAQQFPDLHSELNLSSLELGDSALYFCASSVVTAYGYTFGSGTRLTVV.

CDR3 sequence (DNA): TGTGCCAGCAGCGTAGCTATGCTAGCGGGAACTGAGCAGTTCTTC. As protein: CASSVAMLAGTEQFF. The gene calls are TRBV9 and TRBJ2-1, with TRBD2 matching over 9 bases. The CDR3 has 15 residues. CDR1 is SGDLS, CDR2 YYNGEE, per germline. Unmatched junction bases numbered 7, after V lost 0 bases and J lost 9 bases.

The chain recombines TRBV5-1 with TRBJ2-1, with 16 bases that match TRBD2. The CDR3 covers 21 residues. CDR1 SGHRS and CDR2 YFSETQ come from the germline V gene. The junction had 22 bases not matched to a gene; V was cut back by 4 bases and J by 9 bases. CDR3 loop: CASSQIPGTSGRATSSTEQFF. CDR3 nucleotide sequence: TGCGCCAGCAGCCAGATACCCGGGACTAGCGGGAGGGCTACCTCTAGCACTGAGCAGTTCTTC.

The CDR3 spells CASRGGQGGPQHF. The CDR3 DNA reads as TGTGCCAGCAGAGGGGGACAGGGGGGGCCCCAGCATTTT. V and J are TRBV28 and TRBJ1-5, with 11 bases that match TRBD1. The junction had 4 bases not matched to a gene; V was cut back by 6 bases and J by 9 bases. This CDR3 comprises 13 residues. The V gene's germline CDR1 is MDHEN and CDR2 SYDVKM.

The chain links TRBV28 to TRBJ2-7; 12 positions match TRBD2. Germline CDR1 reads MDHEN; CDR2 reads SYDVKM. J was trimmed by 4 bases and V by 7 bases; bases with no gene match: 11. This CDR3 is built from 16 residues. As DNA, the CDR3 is TGTGCCAGCACCCGAGGGACTAGCGGGCACTCATACGAGCAGTACTTC. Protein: CASTRGTSGHSYEQYF.

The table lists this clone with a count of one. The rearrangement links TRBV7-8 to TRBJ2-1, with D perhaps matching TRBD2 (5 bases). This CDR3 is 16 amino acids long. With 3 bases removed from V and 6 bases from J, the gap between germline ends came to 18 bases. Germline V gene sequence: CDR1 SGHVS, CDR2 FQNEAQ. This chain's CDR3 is CASSFPGETWGNEQFF. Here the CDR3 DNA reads TGTGCCAGCAGCTTTCCCGGGGAGACCTGGGGCAATGAGCAGTTCTTC.

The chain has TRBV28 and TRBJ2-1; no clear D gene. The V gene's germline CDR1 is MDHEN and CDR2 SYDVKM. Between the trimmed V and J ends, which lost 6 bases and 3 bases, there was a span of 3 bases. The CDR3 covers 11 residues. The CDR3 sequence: CASSNYNEQFF. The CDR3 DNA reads TGTGCCAGCAGCAACTACAATGAGCAGTTCTTC.

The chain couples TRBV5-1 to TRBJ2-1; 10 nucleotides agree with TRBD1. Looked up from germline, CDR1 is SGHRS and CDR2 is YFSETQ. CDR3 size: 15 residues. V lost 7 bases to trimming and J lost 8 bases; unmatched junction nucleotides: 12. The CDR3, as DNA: TGCGCCAGCCGATGGAACCGGGACAGGGGCTATGAGCAGTTCTTC. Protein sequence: CASRWNRDRGYEQFF.